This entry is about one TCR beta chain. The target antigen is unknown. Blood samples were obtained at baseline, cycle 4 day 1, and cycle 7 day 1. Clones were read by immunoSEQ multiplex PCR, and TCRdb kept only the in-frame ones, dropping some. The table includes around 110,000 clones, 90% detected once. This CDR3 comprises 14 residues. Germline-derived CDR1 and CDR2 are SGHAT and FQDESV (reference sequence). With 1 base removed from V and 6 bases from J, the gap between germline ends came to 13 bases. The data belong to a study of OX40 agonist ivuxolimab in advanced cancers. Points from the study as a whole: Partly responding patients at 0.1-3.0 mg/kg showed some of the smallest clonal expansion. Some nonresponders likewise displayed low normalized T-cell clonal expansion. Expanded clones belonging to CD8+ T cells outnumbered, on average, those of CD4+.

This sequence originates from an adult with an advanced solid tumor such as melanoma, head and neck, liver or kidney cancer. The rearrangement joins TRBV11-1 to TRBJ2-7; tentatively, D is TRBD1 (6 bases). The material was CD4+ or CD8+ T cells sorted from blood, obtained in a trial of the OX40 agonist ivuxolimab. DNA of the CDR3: TGTGCCAGCAGCTTAGGGCAAGGGGGTCTCGAGCAGTACTTC. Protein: CASSLGQGGLEQYF. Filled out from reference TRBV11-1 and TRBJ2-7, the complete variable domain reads EAEVAQSPRYKITEKSQAVAFWCDPISGHATLYWYRQILGQGPELLVQFQDESVVDDSQLPKDRFSAERLKGVDSTLKIQPAELGDSAMYLCASSLGQGGLEQYFGPGTRLTVT.